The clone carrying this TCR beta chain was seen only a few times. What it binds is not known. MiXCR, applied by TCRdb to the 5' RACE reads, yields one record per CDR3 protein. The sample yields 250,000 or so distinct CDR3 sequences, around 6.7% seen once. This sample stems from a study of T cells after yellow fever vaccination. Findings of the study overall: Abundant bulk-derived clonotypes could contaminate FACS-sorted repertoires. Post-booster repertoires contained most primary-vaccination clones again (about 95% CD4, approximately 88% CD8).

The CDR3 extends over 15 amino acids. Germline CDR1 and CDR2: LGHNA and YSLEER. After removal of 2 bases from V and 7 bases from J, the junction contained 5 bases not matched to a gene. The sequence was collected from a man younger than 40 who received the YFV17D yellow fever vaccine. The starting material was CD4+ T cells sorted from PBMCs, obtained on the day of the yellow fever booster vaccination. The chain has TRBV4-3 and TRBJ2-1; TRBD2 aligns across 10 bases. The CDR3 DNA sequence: TGCGCCAGCAGCCAAAGAACTAGCGGGGATAATGAGCAGTTCTTC. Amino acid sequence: CASSQRTSGDNEQFF.